This TCR beta chain was sequenced in a study of identical twins. TCRdb fed the 5' RACE reads into MiXCR, producing one record per CDR3 protein. The sample lists 450,000 to 500,000 distinct CDR3 sequences, about 13% occurring once. This clonotype was seen at least ten times. The antigen is unknown. The study, taken as a whole, reports: There were fewer insertions in abundant cord blood beta clonotypes, but memory repertoires showed no such pattern.

Separately, the same data were catalogued under a study of yellow fever vaccine responses in identical twins.

Sequencing used CD4+ T cells sorted from blood. The sequence derives from a young woman in good health.

The CDR3 here is CASSLEGLAAFSYEQYF. The CDR3 DNA follows: TGCGCCAGCAGCTTGGAGGGACTAGCGGCGTTCTCCTACGAGCAGTACTTC. This chain connects TRBV5-1 to TRBJ2-7, with TRBD2 matching 11 bases. Per germline, CDR1 SGHRS and CDR2 YFSETQ. Trimming removed 0 bases from V and 0 bases from J; junction bases left unmatched: 5. The CDR3 is 17 residues long.